This T cell receptor beta chain was retrieved from a study of cytomegalovirus exposure and HLA in healthy donors. Study results and caveats: The authors enumerated some 160 TCR beta chains as linked to cytomegalovirus. Confirmation in vitro established that a few CMV-associated chains were specific for CMV antigens.

V lost 4 bases and J lost 0, with 18 bases in between. The CDR3 totals 17 residues. Germline CDR1 is SGHTA and CDR2 is FQGTGA. The PCR used 60 Vbeta and 13 Jbeta primers. This table comes from immunoSEQ multiplex PCR, and its TCRdb copy is limited to in-frame clones, with some not included. The sample includes roughly 120,000 clones, around three quarters of them seen just once. In the case of this clone: Antigen unknown.

Every donor was a healthy person donating bone marrow. This clonotype was obtained from a man aged 18 to 29 in good health and CMV-seronegative. The rearrangement links TRBV7-3 to TRBJ1-1; D is perhaps TRBD1 (5 bases). The source material was PBMCs. The DNA for the CDR3 is TGTGCCAGCAGCTCCCCCCCGGCAGGGCTAATGAACACTGAAGCTTTCTTT. This translates into CASSSPPAGLMNTEAFF. The whole variable domain, filled in from reference TRBV7-3 and TRBJ1-1, reads GAGVSQTPSNKVTEKGKYVELRCDPISGHTALYWYRQSLGQGPEFLIYFQGTGAADDSGLPNDRFFAVRPEGSVSTLKIQRTERGDSAVYLCASSSPPAGLMNTEAFFGQGTRLTVV.